These 15 T cell receptor beta chains originate from one sample sequenced in a study of T cells in Graves' hyperthyroidism and ophthalmopathy. Amplification yielded TCR beta CDR3 regions, with RNA transcripts as the source. The HTBI primer set was used in a first-round RT-PCR of the TCR CDR3. TCRdb re-analysed the multiplex PCR reads in MiXCR, keeping a single row per CDR3 protein. The sample lists about 480,000 distinct CDR3 sequences; over 13% were seen once. The sample consisted of blood. These receptors all come from a woman in her late teens or twenties with Graves' hyperthyroidism.

This clonotype has a count of ten or more. The junction shows a germline mismatch at one end, possibly a read error. The chain is built from TRBV6-1 and TRBJ2-7; D assignment may be TRBD1 or TRBD2 (7 bases each). The CDR3 length is 16 residues. The germline V gene encodes CDR1 MNHNS and CDR2 SASEGT. The CDR3 DNA follows: TGTGCCAGCAGGGAAGCGGGACAGACCACTTTATACGAGCAGTACTTC. Translated: CASREAGQTTLYEQYF.

V gene TRBV2 combines with J gene TRBJ2-1, with no clear D. From germline, CDR1 is SNHLY and CDR2 FYNNEI. The ends were cut back, 7 bases at V and 2 bases at J, with 15 bases in the middle. The CDR3 runs 15 residues. The CDR3 bases are TGTGCCAGCACCCTGGAGACCTATACCTACAATGAGCAGTTCTTC. Its translation: CASTLETYTYNEQFF. Together with reference TRBV2 and TRBJ2-1, the CDR3 gives the full variable domain: EPEVTQTPSHQVTQMGQEVILRCVPISNHLYFYWYRQILGQKVEFLVSFYNNEISEKSEIFDDQFSVERPDGSNFTLKIRSTKLEDSAMYFCASTLETYTYNEQFFGPGTRLTVL.

V usage is TRBV4-2 and J usage is TRBJ2-7, with 9 bases matching TRBD1. CDR3 length: 15 amino acids. Unmatched junction bases numbered 8, after V lost 1 base and J lost 7 bases. The germline CDR1 and CDR2 sequences are LGHNA and YNFKEQ. The CDR3 loop reads CASSQGRDRADEQYF. The CDR3, as DNA: TGTGCCAGCAGCCAAGGGAGGGACAGGGCCGATGAGCAGTACTTC.

As to this clonotype: A read error may be the cause here, since a much bigger clone is one base away. The chain joins TRBV19 to TRBJ1-1; no definite D call. The CDR3 runs 11 residues. Germline V gene lookup returns CDR1 LNHDA and CDR2 SQIVND (reference sequence). V was clipped by 7 bases and J by 9 bases, with 12 bases between them. In nucleotides, the CDR3 is TGTGCCAGTACTGGGAGCGCTAAAGCTTTCTTT. This gives the protein CASTGSAKAFF.

This clonotype was picked up many times. The CDR3 DNA follows: TGTGCCAGCACCAAGGGACAGGTCTTCACTGAAGCTTTCTTT. Residues: CASTKGQVFTEAFF. The chain recombines TRBV12-3 or TRBV12-4 with TRBJ1-1; TRBD1 aligns across 8 bases. The length of the CDR3 is 14 residues. V trimming: 7 bases; J trimming: 4 bases; junction bases outside the gene matches: 8.

This clonotype was observed at least ten times. The V and J genes are TRBV3-1 and TRBJ2-2, with D tentatively TRBD2 (6 bases). V gave up 4 bases and J gave up 10 bases, with 13 bases separating them. The CDR3 runs 13 residues. From germline, CDR1 is LGHDT and CDR2 YNNKEL (reference sequence). Here the CDR3 DNA reads TGTGCCAGCAGCCGGGAGGCTGGTTCGGAGCTGTTTTTT. It translates to CASSREAGSELFF.

This clonotype appeared many times. CDR3 region: CASSEVRNNSPLHF. The CDR3 DNA sequence: TGTGCCAGCAGTGAGGTACGGAATAATTCACCCCTCCACTTT. The rearrangement uses TRBV6-1 and TRBJ1-6; the D is unclear. CDR3 length: 14 amino acids. Trimming pared 3 bases from V and 5 bases from J, leaving 8 bases between. The germline V gene encodes CDR1 MNHNS and CDR2 SASEGT.

This clonotype was seen repeatedly, ten times or more. The CDR3 sequence is CASSPPGGRGQPQHF. For the CDR3, the DNA is TGTGCCAGCTCACCACCCGGGGGGCGCGGGCAGCCCCAGCATTTT. The V call is TRBV18, the J call TRBJ1-5, with a tentative D call TRBD1 (6 bases). This CDR3 spans 15 amino acids. Germline V gives CDR1 KGHSH, CDR2 LQKENI. Trimming stripped 0 bases from V and 7 bases from J, with 13 bases between.

This clonotype came up many times. V is TRBV20-1 and J is TRBJ1-6, with D possibly being TRBD1 (6 bases). This CDR3 region has 13 residues. Germline V gene data show CDR1 as DFQATT and CDR2 as SNEGSKA (reference sequence). V was cut by 0 bases and J by 17 bases, with 17 bases left in between. The CDR3 sequence: CSAREATGKFIHF. CDR3 in DNA: TGCAGTGCTAGAGAGGCGACAGGCAAGTTCATCCACTTT.

This clonotype has a count of ten or more. The genes are TRBV12-3 or TRBV12-4 and TRBJ2-7; D unresolved. The CDR3 totals 13 residues. The V gene lost 6 bases and the J gene lost 6 bases, with 15 bases spanning the gap. CDR3 bases: TGTGCCAGCAGACAACGACTGGGAAGCGAGCAGTACTTC. Its protein product is CASRQRLGSEQYF.

This clonotype was picked up many times. The rearrangement joins TRBV11-2 to TRBJ2-1; the D gene could be TRBD1 or TRBD2 (5 bases each). Trimming took 3 bases from V and 4 from J, leaving 16 bases between them. The CDR3 is made up of 16 amino acids. From germline, CDR1 is SGHAT and CDR2 FQNNGV. The CDR3 bases are TGTGCCAGCAGCTTCTTGAGAGGGACCCTTTACAATGAGCAGTTCTTC. As protein: CASSFLRGTLYNEQFF.

This clonotype came up many times. V gene TRBV19 combines with J gene TRBJ2-1; 10 bases are a match to TRBD2. Germline CDR1 and CDR2: LNHDA and SQIVND (reference sequence). Trimming removed 4 bases from V and 7 bases from J; junction bases left unmatched: 7. The CDR3 runs to 15 residues. CDR3: CASSKRGGLGNEQFF. The CDR3, as DNA: TGTGCCAGTAGTAAGCGGGGGGGTCTGGGGAATGAGCAGTTCTTC.

This clonotype was recorded many times. V is TRBV4-2 and J is TRBJ2-3; 15 positions agree with TRBD2. Per germline, CDR1 LGHNA and CDR2 YNFKEQ. This CDR3 contains 20 residues. The V gene end was trimmed by 4 bases and the J gene end by 0 bases; junction bases not matched to a gene: 11. CDR3 loop: CASSLGTSGRWRGSTDTQYF. The DNA of the CDR3 is TGTGCCAGCAGCCTCGGGACTAGCGGGAGGTGGAGGGGGAGCACAGATACGCAGTATTTT.

At least ten counts were recorded for this clonotype. This chain links TRBV12-5 with TRBJ2-5, with 9 positions matching TRBD1. The germline gives CDR1 LGHNT, CDR2 FRNRAP. V lost 2 bases, J lost 5 bases, and 21 bases stayed unmatched. The CDR3 spans 20 residues. This CDR3 is CASGLPHQGTGRFGAETQYF. Here the CDR3 DNA reads TGTGCTAGTGGTTTGCCACACCAGGGGACAGGGAGATTCGGTGCGGAGACCCAGTACTTC.

This clonotype was picked up many times. This sequence joins TRBV2 and TRBJ1-2; 9 bases are a match to TRBD1. The trim removed 3 bases at V and 7 bases at J, leaving 12 bases unmatched. The CDR3 length is 16 residues. Germline CDR1 SNHLY, CDR2 FYNNEI. The CDR3 protein is CASSDYFGTGLRGYTF. The CDR3 bases are TGTGCCAGCAGTGATTACTTCGGGACAGGGTTGCGTGGCTACACCTTC.